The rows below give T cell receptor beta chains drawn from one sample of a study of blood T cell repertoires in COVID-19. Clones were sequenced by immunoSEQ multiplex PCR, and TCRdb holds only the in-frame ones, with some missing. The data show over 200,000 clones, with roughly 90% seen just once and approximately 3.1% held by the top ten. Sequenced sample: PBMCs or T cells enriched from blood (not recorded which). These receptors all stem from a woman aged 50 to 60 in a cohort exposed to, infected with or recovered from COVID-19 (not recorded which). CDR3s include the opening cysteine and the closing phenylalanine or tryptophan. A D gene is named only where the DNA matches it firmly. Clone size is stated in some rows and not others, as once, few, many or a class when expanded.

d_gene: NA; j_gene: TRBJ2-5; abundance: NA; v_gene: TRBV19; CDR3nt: TGTGCCAGCAGCTTCGGAGGCCGGGGGGAGACCCAGTACTTC; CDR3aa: CASSFGGRGETQYF
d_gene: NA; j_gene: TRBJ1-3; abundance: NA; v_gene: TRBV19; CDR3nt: TGTGCCAGTAGGTGGACAGCCCGCTCTGGAAACACCATATATTTT; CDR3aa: CASRWTARSGNTIYF
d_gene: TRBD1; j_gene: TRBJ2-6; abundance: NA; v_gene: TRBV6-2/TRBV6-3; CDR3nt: TGTGCCAGCAGTTATACAGGGGAGGGGGCCAACGTCCTGACTTTC; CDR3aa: CASSYTGEGANVLTF
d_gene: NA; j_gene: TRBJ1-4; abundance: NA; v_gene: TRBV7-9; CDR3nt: TGTGCCAGCAGCATACAGGGTGGTGAAAAACTGTTTTTT; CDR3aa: CASSIQGGEKLFF
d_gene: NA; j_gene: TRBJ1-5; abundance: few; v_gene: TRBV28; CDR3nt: TGTGCCAGCAGCCAGGGCGGGCCCCAGCATTTT; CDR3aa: CASSQGGPQHF
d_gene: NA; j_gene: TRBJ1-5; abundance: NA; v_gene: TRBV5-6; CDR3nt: TGTGCCAGCAGCTTAATCGGGGAGCGCAATCAGCCCCAGCATTTT; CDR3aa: CASSLIGERNQPQHF
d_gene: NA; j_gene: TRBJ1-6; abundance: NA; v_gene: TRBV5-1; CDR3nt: TGCGCCAGCAATTTAGGAGAATCTCCCCATTCACCCCTCCACTTT; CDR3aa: CASNLGESPHSPLHF
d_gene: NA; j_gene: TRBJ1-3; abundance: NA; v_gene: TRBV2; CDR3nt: TGTGCCAGCAGGAGGACTGCTACTGGAAACACCATATATTTT; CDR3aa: CASRRTATGNTIYF
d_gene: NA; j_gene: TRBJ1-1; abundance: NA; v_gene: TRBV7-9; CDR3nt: TGTGCCAGCAGCACCCAGTCCCCTGAAGCTTTCTTT; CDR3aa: CASSTQSPEAFF
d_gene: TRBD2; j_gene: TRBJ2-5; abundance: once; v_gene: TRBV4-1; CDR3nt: TGCGCCAGCAGCCACACTAGCGGAATCGCGGAGACCCAGTACTTC; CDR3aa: CASSHTSGIAETQYF
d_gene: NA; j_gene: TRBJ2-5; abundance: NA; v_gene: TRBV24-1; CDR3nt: TGTGCCACCAGTGCCCGAGAGGATGCGGAGACCCAGTACTTC; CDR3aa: CATSAREDAETQYF
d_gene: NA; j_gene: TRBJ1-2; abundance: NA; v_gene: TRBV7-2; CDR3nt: TGTGCCAGCAGCTCTACAGGAGACTATGGCTACACCTTC; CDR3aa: CASSSTGDYGYTF
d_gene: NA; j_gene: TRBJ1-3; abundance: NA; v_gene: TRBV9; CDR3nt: TGTGCCAGCAGCACCGGGACACCTGGAAACACCATATATTTT; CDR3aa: CASSTGTPGNTIYF
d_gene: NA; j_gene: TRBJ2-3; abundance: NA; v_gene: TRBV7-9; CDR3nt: TGTGCCAGCAGCGATCAAGGACAGATGAGAATCGCAGATACGCAGTATTTT; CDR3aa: CASSDQGQMRIADTQYF
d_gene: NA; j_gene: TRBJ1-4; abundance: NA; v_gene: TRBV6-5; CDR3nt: TGTGCCAGCAAGTCTCTTAGTGCAACTAATGAAAAACTGTTTTTT; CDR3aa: CASKSLSATNEKLFF
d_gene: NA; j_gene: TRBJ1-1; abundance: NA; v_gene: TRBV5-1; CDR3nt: TGCGCCAGCAGCATCACAGCTTTGAACACTGAAGCTTTCTTT; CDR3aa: CASSITALNTEAFF
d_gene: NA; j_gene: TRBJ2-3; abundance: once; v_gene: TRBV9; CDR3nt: TGTGCCAGCAGCGTAGCTTCAGGGAGCACAGATACGCAGTATTTT; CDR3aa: CASSVASGSTDTQYF
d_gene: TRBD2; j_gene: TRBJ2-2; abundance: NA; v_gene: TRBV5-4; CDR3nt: TGTGCCAGCAGCTCTCTATCTAGCGGGGGGGCGAGGACCGGGGAGCTGTTTTTT; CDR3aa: CASSSLSSGGARTGELFF
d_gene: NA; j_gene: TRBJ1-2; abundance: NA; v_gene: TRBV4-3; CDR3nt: TGCGCCAGCAGCCAAGATCCACAGACCTACTATGGCTACACCTTC; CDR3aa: CASSQDPQTYYGYTF
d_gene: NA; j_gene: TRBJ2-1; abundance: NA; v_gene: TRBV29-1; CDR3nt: TGCAGCGTGCGTACAGGATCCTACAATGAGCAGTTCTTC; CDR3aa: CSVRTGSYNEQFF
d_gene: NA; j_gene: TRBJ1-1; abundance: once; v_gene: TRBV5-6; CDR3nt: TGTGCCAGCAGCTTGGCCAACAGGAACACTGAAGCTTTCTTT; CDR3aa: CASSLANRNTEAFF
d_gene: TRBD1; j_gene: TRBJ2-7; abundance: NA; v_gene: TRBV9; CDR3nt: TGTGCCAGCAGCGTACGACAGGGTGAGGGGTACGAGCAGTACTTC; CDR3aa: CASSVRQGEGYEQYF